The present entry profiles one TCR beta chain with its context. Using immunoSEQ multiplex PCR, the repertoire was profiled, and TCRdb retains in-frame clones only, with some absent. The data contain around 77,000 clones, roughly 74% of them singletons. The data were obtained in a study of radiotherapy plus CTLA-4 blockade in lung cancer. This TCR derives from a human donor with non-small cell lung cancer whose response to radiotherapy plus ipilimumab could not be evaluated. The source was peripheral blood, collected from a patient treated with radiotherapy plus ipilimumab.

CDR3 loop: CASSLDGTGPDEQFF. The CDR3 DNA reads TGCGCCAGCAGCTTGGATGGGACAGGCCCCGATGAGCAGTTCTTC. V usage is TRBV5-1 and J usage is TRBJ2-1; 8 bases agree with TRBD1. Per the germline V gene, CDR1 is SGHRS and CDR2 is YFSETQ. This CDR3 is built from 15 residues. J lost 8 bases, V lost 0 bases, and 7 bases had no gene match. Based on the CDR3 plus reference TRBV5-1 and TRBJ2-1, the full variable domain is KAGVTQTPRYLIKTRGQQVTLSCSPISGHRSVSWYQQTPGQGLQFLFEYFSETQRNKGNFPGRFSGRQFSNSRSEMNVSTLELGDSALYLCASSLDGTGPDEQFFGPGTRLTVL.